This TCR beta chain was sequenced in a study of blood T cell repertoires in COVID-19. Study summary: Samples of COVID-19 (acute and convalescent) were obtained from the United States, Italy and Spain.

Trimming removed 4 bases at V and 3 bases at J, with 20 bases between. This CDR3 has 17 amino acids. The germline V gene has CDR1 MGHRA and CDR2 YSYEKL. This clone was seen only once. Measured with immunoSEQ multiplex PCR; TCRdb has only the in-frame clones, and not every one. The sample includes some 130,000 clones, over 60% seen only once; the top ten take approximately 2%. The rearrangement uses TRBV4-1 and TRBJ2-3; tentatively, D is TRBD1 (5 bases). Specimen: peripheral blood. This sequence was found in a woman between 65 and 79 years old with acute or convalescent COVID-19. In nucleotides, the CDR3 is TGCGCCAGCAGCCTCGCCCTCCCACCAACAGGAACAGATACGCAGTATTTT. Translation: CASSLALPPTGTDTQYF.